This T cell receptor (beta chain) comes out of a study of blood T cell repertoires in COVID-19. Recovered participants had two consecutive negative NP/OP PCR tests, healthcare professional clearance, or symptom resolution. The protocol was immunoSEQ multiplex PCR, while the TCRdb copy is restricted to in-frame clones and leaves out a portion. Of more than 250,000 clones in the sample, around nine tenths were seen once. Germline values: CDR1 SGHAT, CDR2 FQNNGV. V shed 7 bases and J shed 4 bases, with 13 bases lying between them. CDR3 length: 14 residues. The chain recombines TRBV11-2 with TRBJ1-4, with D tentatively TRBD1 (5 bases). The sequenced material came from PBMCs or T cells enriched from blood (not recorded which). The source of this sequence is a woman aged 40 to 55 who had recovered from COVID-19. The CDR3 DNA sequence: TGTGCCAGCACCAACAGGATCAGTAATGAAAAACTGTTTTTT. It yields the protein CASTNRISNEKLFF.